The source of this TCR beta chain is a study of blood T cell repertoires in COVID-19. Study details: The United States, Italy and Spain provided the acute and convalescent COVID-19 samples. PBMCs, B-cell-depleted T cells, or T cells were the source of the cDNA or gDNA that made up the material.

The authors' processing: From reference gene primer amplification, estimates of nucleated cell counts were derived. Profiling relied on immunoSEQ multiplex PCR, and the TCRdb table lists in-frame clones only, not all of them. V and J calls and clone size are copied from that table; D and trimming were computed from the DNA. The sample contains 95,000 to 150,000 clones, approximately 83% of which appear only once. This CDR3 contains 15 residues. Trimming took off 1 base at V and 6 bases at J, with 15 bases between the two ends. Germline V gene data show CDR1 as MNHEY and CDR2 as SMNVEV (reference sequence).

This sequence was found in a man older than 75 with active or convalescent COVID-19. The sequencing sample was made of peripheral blood. This rearrangement joins TRBV27 to TRBJ1-2, with TRBD1 as a possible D gene (6 bases). CDR3 sequence reads: CASSLYPPTGHGYTF. The DNA of the CDR3 is TGTGCCAGCAGTTTATATCCCCCCACAGGGCATGGCTACACCTTC.